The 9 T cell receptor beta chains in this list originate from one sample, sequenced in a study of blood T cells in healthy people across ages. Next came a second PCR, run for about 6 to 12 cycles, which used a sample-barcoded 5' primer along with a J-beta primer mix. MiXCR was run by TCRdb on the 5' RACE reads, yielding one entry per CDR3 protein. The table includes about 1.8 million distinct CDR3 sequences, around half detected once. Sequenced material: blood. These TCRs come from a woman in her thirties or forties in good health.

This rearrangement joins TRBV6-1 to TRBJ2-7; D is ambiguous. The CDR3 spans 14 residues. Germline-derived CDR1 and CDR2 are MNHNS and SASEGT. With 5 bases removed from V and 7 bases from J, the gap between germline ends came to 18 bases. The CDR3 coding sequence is TGTGCCAGCAGTAAGGATCTGGTTCTGTCGGAGCAGTACTTC. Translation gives CASSKDLVLSEQYF.

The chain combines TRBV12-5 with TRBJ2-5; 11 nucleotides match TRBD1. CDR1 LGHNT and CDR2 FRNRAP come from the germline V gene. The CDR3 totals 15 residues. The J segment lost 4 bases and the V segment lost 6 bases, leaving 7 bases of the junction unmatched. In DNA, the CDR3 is TGTGCTAGTGGCAAGGGGACAGGGGGTAGAGAGACCCAGTACTTC. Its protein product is CASGKGTGGRETQYF.

Here the CDR3 reads CASSPRPLQGNQETQYF. CDR3 sequence (DNA): TGTGCCAGCAGCCCCCGACCCCTACAGGGAAACCAAGAGACCCAGTACTTC. The rearrangement uses TRBV4-2 and TRBJ2-5; a weak D match, TRBD1 (6 bases). This CDR3 comprises 17 residues. CDR1 is LGHNA and CDR2 is YNFKEQ in the germline V gene. V lost 4 bases and J 0 bases, leaving 18 bases between the germline ends.

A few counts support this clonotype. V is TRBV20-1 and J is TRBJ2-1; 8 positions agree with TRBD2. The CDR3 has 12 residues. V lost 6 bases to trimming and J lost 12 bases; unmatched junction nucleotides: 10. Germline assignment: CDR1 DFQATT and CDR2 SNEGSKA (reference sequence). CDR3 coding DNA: TGCAGTGCGGGGGGCGGGGGGTCAGCGCAGTTCTTC. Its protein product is CSAGGGGSAQFF.

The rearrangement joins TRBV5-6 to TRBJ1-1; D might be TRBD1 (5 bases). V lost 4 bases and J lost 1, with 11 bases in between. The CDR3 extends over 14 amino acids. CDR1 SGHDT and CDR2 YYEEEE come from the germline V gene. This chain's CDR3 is CASSRWRGNTEAFF. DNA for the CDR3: TGTGCCAGCAGCCGGTGGAGGGGGAACACTGAAGCTTTCTTT.

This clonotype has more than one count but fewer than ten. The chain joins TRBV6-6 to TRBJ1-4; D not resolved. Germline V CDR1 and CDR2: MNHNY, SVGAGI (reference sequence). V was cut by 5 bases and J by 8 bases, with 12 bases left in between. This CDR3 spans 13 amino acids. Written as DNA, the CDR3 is TGTGCCAGCAGTCGTGGGGTTGGGGAAAAACTGTTTTTT. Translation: CASSRGVGEKLFF.

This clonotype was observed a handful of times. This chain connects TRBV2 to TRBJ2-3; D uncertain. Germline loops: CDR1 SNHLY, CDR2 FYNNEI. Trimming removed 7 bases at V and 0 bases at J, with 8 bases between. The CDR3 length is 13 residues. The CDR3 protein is CASIRRSTDTQYF. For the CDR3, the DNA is TGTGCCAGCATAAGGCGTAGCACAGATACGCAGTATTTT.

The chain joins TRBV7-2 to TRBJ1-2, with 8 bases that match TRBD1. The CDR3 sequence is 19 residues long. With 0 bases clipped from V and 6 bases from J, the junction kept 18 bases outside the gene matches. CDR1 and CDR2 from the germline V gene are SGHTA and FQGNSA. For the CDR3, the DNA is TGTGCCAGCAGCTTAGCGGTCTTTGGACAGGGAAGGGGACGGCATGGCTACACCTTC. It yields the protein CASSLAVFGQGRGRHGYTF. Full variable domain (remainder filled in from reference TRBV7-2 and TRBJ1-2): GAGVSQSPSNKVTEKGKDVELRCDPISGHTALYWYRQSLGQGLEFLIYFQGNSAPDKSGLPSDRFSAERTGGSVSTLTIQRTQQEDSAVYLCASSLAVFGQGRGRHGYTFGSGTRLTVV.

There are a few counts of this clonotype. The CDR3 sequence is CSAAIEEQGLYNEQFF. CDR3 in DNA: TGCAGCGCGGCGATTGAAGAACAGGGTCTCTACAATGAGCAGTTCTTC. The chain uses TRBV29-1 and TRBJ2-1, with a tentative D call TRBD1 (6 bases). Trimming cost V 7 bases and J 3 bases, with 22 bases left between them. The CDR3 consists of 16 residues. CDR1 is SQVTM and CDR2 is ANQGSEA in the germline V gene.